A selection of T cell receptor beta chains follows, all from one sample in a study of CD8+ T cells in alopecia areata. TCRdb keeps only in-frame clones here, not all; method: immunoSEQ multiplex PCR. The sample shows 150,000 or so clones, around half of them seen only once. The input for sequencing was CD8+ T cells sorted from blood, taken at week 0. Source of these receptors: a human donor with alopecia areata. Each CDR3 is given with its conserved first and last residue. D genes are given only for firm matches. Only some rows state a clone size, as once, few, many or a class for expanded clones.

j_call v_call clone_size d_call cdr3_aa cdr3_nt
TRBJ2-7 TRBV4-1 . TRBD1 CASSQEIHGTGSAYEQYF TGCGCCAGCAGCCAAGAGATCCACGGGACAGGGTCTGCCTACGAGCAGTACTTC
TRBJ2-7 TRBV25-1 few . CASSGAYEQYF TGTGCCAGCAGTGGTGCCTACGAGCAGTACTTC
TRBJ1-6 TRBV11-2 . TRBD1 CASSLDPRGSSPLHF TGTGCCAGCAGCTTAGATCCCAGGGGGAGCTCACCCCTCCACTTT
TRBJ2-2 TRBV19 few . CATYLPGRTGELFF TGTGCCACGTACCTACCCGGGCGCACCGGGGAGCTGTTTTTT
TRBJ1-4 TRBV7-9 few . CASSFPRDEKLFF TGTGCCAGCAGCTTCCCCAGGGACGAAAAACTGTTTTTT
TRBJ2-7 TRBV19 . . CASSPTVETNSYEQYF TGTGCCAGTAGTCCGACCGTTGAGACTAACTCCTACGAGCAGTACTTC
TRBJ1-5 TRBV27 once . CASSFSRDGQPQHF TGTGCCAGCAGTTTTAGCAGGGATGGTCAGCCCCAGCATTTT
TRBJ1-2 TRBV30 . TRBD1 CAWSTGQGANGYTF TGTGCCTGGAGTACCGGACAGGGGGCGAATGGCTACACCTTC
TRBJ2-7 TRBV27 . . CASSRLGTAYEQYF TGTGCCAGCAGTCGACTTGGGACGGCGTACGAGCAGTACTTC
TRBJ2-2 TRBV7-6 . TRBD1 CASSPSGVKTEGQGYHGELFF TGTGCCAGCAGCCCTAGTGGGGTTAAGACGGAAGGACAGGGGTATCACGGGGAGCTGTTTTTT
TRBJ1-2 TRBV5-6 . . CASSLVGLGPSSPLYGYTF TGTGCCAGCAGCTTGGTCGGGTTGGGACCAAGCAGTCCACTCTATGGCTACACCTTC
TRBJ1-1 TRBV19 . TRBD1 CASSWDRSKEAFF TGTGCCAGTAGTTGGGACAGGAGCAAAGAAGCTTTCTTT
TRBJ1-1 TRBV29-1 . . CSVGAQNTEAFF TGCAGCGTTGGGGCACAGAACACTGAAGCTTTCTTT
TRBJ2-1 TRBV9 few TRBD2 CASSVYGTNDEQFF TGTGCCAGCAGCGTATACGGGACTAACGATGAGCAGTTCTTC
TRBJ2-7 TRBV9 few TRBD2 CASSVEAGTYEQYF TGTGCCAGCAGCGTAGAAGCGGGAACCTACGAGCAGTACTTC
TRBJ2-5 TRBV5-6 few . CASSLSDGKTQYF TGTGCCAGCAGCCTGTCGGACGGAAAGACCCAGTACTTC
TRBJ2-1 TRBV29-1 few TRBD2 CSGLASADNEQFF TGCAGCGGACTAGCGAGTGCTGACAATGAGCAGTTCTTC